This TCR beta chain originates from a study of cytomegalovirus exposure and HLA in healthy donors. Regarding the study as a whole: Reports credit the classifier with highly specific, highly sensitive diagnosis of cytomegalovirus status.

This clone has more than one count but fewer than ten. Antigen specificity is unknown. Trimming shortened V by 2 bases and J by 8 bases, and 16 bases separated the two germline ends. The CDR3 extends over 14 amino acids. CDR1 and CDR2 (germline): SGHRS, YFSETQ. 13 Jbeta primers and 60 Vbeta primers were used for the PCR. The assay was immunoSEQ multiplex PCR, and TCRdb's table has in-frame clones only and misses some. Of about 94,000 clones in the sample, 50% to 75% were seen once. What was sequenced was PBMCs. The sequence was collected from a man younger than 40 in good health and CMV-seronegative. The rearrangement links TRBV5-1 to TRBJ1-2; D gene ambiguous. The CDR3 bases are TGCGCCAGCAGCTTCGAGCGGAAATCTCGGGGCTACACCTTC. Protein: CASSFERKSRGYTF.